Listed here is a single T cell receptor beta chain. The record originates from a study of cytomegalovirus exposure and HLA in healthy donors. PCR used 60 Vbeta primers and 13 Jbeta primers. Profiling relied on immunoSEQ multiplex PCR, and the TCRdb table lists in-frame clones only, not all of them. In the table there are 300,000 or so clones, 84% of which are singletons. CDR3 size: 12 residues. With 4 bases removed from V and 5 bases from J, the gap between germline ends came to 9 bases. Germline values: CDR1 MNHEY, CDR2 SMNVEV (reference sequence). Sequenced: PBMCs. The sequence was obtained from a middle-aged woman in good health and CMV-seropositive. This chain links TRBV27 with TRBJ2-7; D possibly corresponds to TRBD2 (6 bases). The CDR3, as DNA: TGTGCCAGCAGTTACGGGAGTAACGAGCAGTACTTC. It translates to CASSYGSNEQYF.